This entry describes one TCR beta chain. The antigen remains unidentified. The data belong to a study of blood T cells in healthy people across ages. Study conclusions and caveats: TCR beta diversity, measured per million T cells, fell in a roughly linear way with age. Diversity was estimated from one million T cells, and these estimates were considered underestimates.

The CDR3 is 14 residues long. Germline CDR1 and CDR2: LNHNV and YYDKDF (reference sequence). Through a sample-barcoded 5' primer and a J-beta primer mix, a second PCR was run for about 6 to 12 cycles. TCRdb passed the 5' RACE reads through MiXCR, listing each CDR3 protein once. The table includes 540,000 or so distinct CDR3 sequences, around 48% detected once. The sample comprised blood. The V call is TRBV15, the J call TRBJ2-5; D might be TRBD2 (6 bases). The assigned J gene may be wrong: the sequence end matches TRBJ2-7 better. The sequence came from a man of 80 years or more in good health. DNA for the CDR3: TGTGCCACCAGCAGAGATGCGGGGAGCTACGAGCAGTACTTC. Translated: CATSRDAGSYEQYF.